A selection of T cell receptor beta chains follows, all from one sample in a study of prognosis after radiotherapy for stage I lung cancer. TCRdb fed the multiplex PCR reads into MiXCR, producing one record per CDR3 protein. The sample consists of around 19,000 distinct CDR3 sequences, roughly 45% of them appearing once. Sequences were derived from PBMCs, sampled before or after stereotactic body radiation therapy (not recorded which). The receptors were gathered from a donor over 45 with non-small cell lung cancer. Each CDR3 is given with its conserved first and last residue. Fields, in order: clone size, J gene, V gene, D gene, CDR3 protein, CDR3 DNA. A D gene is named only where the DNA matches it firmly. Size tells how often a clone was seen (once, few, many) or the class of an expanded clone, and some rows leave it out.

many | TRBJ2-7 | TRBV5-4 | - | CASSLGREVDEQYF | TGTGCCAGCAGCTTGGGTCGCGAGGTCGACGAGCAGTACTTC
- | TRBJ2-5 | TRBV2 | - | CASSVENQENQYF | TGTGCCAGCAGTGTGGAAAACCAAGAGAACCAGTACTTC
many | TRBJ2-1 | TRBV12-3/TRBV12-4 | TRBD2 | CASSRLAGTSEQFF | TGTGCCAGCAGTCGACTAGCGGGAACGAGCGAGCAGTTCTTC
medium-sized | TRBJ1-2 | TRBV5-1 | TRBD1 | CASSHPGTGVGNYGYTF | TGTGCCAGCAGCCACCCCGGGACAGGGGTAGGCAACTATGGCTACACCTTC
- | TRBJ1-6 | TRBV28 | TRBD1 | CASSSGTGWSPLHF | TGTGCCAGCAGCTCCGGGACAGGGTGGTCACCCCTCCACTTT
- | TRBJ2-3 | TRBV2 | - | CASSEGVGLGDTQYF | TGTGCCAGCAGTGAGGGAGTGGGGTTGGGAGATACGCAGTATTTT
- | TRBJ2-1 | TRBV6-1 | TRBD1 | CASKPGQGTNEQFF | TGTGCCAGCAAACCGGGACAGGGTACAAATGAGCAGTTCTTC
many | TRBJ2-2 | TRBV27 | TRBD2 | CASSFGGSSGELFF | TGTGCCAGCAGTTTCGGGGGGTCGTCCGGGGAGCTGTTTTTT
many | TRBJ2-5 | TRBV20-1 | TRBD2 | CSARGLAGPRETQYF | TGCAGTGCTAGGGGACTAGCGGGGCCACGAGAGACCCAGTACTTC
once | TRBJ2-7 | TRBV7-8 | TRBD1 | CASSISGTGRIEQYF | TGTGCCAGCAGCATCTCAGGGACAGGCAGAATCGAGCAGTACTTC
- | TRBJ2-1 | TRBV19 | TRBD1 | CASSISGQGMLMDNEQFF | TGTGCCAGTAGTATTAGTGGACAGGGTATGTTAATGGACAATGAGCAGTTCTTC
few | TRBJ2-5 | TRBV19 | - | CASSIVSGQGPGETQYF | TGTGCCAGTAGTATCGTGTCAGGGCAGGGTCCCGGGGAGACCCAGTACTTC
many | TRBJ2-5 | TRBV7-7 | TRBD1 | CASSQHPGQGSETQYF | TGTGCTAGCAGCCAGCACCCGGGACAGGGATCGGAGACCCAGTACTTC
many | TRBJ1-2 | TRBV3-1 | TRBD1 | CASSQPLGQGENYGYTF | TGTGCCAGCAGCCAACCACTCGGACAGGGGGAAAACTATGGCTACACCTTC
- | TRBJ2-5 | TRBV5-1 | - | CASSGPWGETKYF | TGCGCCAGCAGTGGTCCGTGGGGGGAGACCAAGTACTTC